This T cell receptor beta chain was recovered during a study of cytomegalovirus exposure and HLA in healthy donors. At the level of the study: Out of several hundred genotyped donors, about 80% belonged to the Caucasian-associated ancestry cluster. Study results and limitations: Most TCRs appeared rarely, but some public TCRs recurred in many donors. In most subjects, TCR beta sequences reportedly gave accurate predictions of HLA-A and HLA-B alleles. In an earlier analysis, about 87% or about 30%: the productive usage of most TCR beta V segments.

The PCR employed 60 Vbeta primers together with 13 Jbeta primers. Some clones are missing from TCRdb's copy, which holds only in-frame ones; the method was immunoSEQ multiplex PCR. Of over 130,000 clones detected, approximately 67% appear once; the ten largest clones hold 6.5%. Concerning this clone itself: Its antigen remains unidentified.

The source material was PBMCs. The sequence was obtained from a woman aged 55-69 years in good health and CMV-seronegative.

CDR3 coding DNA: TGTGCCAGCAGCCAAGAATCCCTAGCGGGAGATCAGTTCTTC. Protein: CASSQESLAGDQFF. The J gene is TRBJ2-1, the V gene TRBV4-2, with 10 bases aligning to TRBD2. Germline values: CDR1 LGHNA, CDR2 YNFKEQ. J was trimmed by 13 bases and V by 0 bases; bases with no gene match: 6. The length of the CDR3 is 14 residues.